These T cell receptor beta chains were read from a single sample in a study of blood T cells in healthy people across ages. TCRdb reprocessed the 5' RACE reads with MiXCR, giving one entry per CDR3 protein. This table holds 1.5 million or so distinct CDR3 sequences, 42% found once. Sequenced material: blood. These receptors were taken from a woman aged 18-30 years in good health. Both conserved end residues are part of each CDR3. The order of the fields is D gene, V gene, CDR3 length, J gene, clone size, CDR3 protein, CDR3 DNA. A D gene is named only where the DNA matches it firmly. Clone size is given for some rows only: seen once, a few or many times, or a class if the clone is expanded.

>-|TRBV11-2|12|TRBJ1-1|-
CASSPQNAEAFF
TGTGCCAGCAGCCCGCAGAATGCTGAAGCTTTCTTT
>-|TRBV4-1|12|TRBJ2-5|many
CASSQDGSEQYF
TGCGCCAGCAGCCAAGACGGGTCGGAGCAGTACTTC
>-|TRBV11-2|17|TRBJ2-4|few
CASSHLPLHGTKNIQYF
TGTGCCAGCAGCCATTTGCCGCTCCATGGAACCAAAAACATTCAGTACTTC
>-|TRBV12-3/TRBV12-4|12|TRBJ1-1|-
CASSFFPGGAFF
TGTGCCAGCAGTTTTTTCCCCGGGGGCGCTTTCTTT
>-|TRBV5-1|14|TRBJ1-3|-
CASSFGIAGNTIYF
TGCGCCAGCAGCTTCGGCATCGCTGGAAACACCATATATTTT
>-|TRBV5-6|14|TRBJ1-5|-
CASSLRATNQPQHF
TGTGCCAGCAGCTTGAGGGCAACAAATCAGCCCCAGCATTTT
>-|TRBV7-2|13|TRBJ2-2|few
CASSSGFTGELFF
TGTGCCAGCAGCTCAGGGTTCACCGGGGAGCTGTTTTTT
>-|TRBV21-1|14|TRBJ1-5|-
CASSILHRVQPQHF
TGTGCCAGCAGCATCCTCCATAGGGTTCAGCCCCAGCATTTT
>TRBD1|TRBV12-3/TRBV12-4|16|TRBJ2-1|-
CASSFVRDRGQETQFF
TGTGCCAGCAGTTTCGTAAGGGACAGGGGCCAAGAGACCCAGTTCTTC
>TRBD1|TRBV7-3|15|TRBJ2-2|-
CASSLRQGAAGELFF
TGTGCCAGCAGCTTAAGACAGGGGGCTGCCGGGGAGCTGTTTTTT
>TRBD1|TRBV7-2|15|TRBJ2-7|many
CASSPTGGTSYEQYF
TGTGCCAGCAGCCCAACAGGGGGAACCTCCTACGAGCAGTACTTC
>TRBD2|TRBV20-1|17|TRBJ2-7|-
CSARAHGLAGGYNEQYF
TGCAGTGCTAGAGCCCACGGACTAGCGGGAGGTTACAATGAGCAGTACTTC
>-|TRBV5-1|16|TRBJ2-3|few
CASSFRGREPPDTQYF
TGCGCCAGCAGCTTTAGAGGACGGGAACCACCCGATACGCAGTATTTT
>-|TRBV7-2|15|TRBJ1-4|-
CASSLVGGGNEKLFF
TGTGCCAGCAGCTTAGTGGGGGGGGGGAATGAAAAACTGTTTTTT
>-|TRBV11-2|17|TRBJ1-6|-
CASSLGAGTLGQPPPHF
TGTGCCAGCAGCTTAGGTGCCGGGACACTTGGGCAGCCACCCCCCCACTTT
>TRBD2|TRBV4-2|16|TRBJ2-7|-
CASSQEGTSGRNEQYF
TGTGCCAGCAGCCAAGAGGGCACTAGCGGGAGAAATGAGCAGTACTTC
>-|TRBV4-1|16|TRBJ1-5|-
CASSREGDHVNQPQHF
TGCGCCAGCAGCCGGGAGGGGGATCATGTTAATCAGCCCCAGCATTTT
>-|TRBV29-1|13|TRBJ2-1|-
CRAVGRDYNEQFF
TGCAGGGCCGTAGGGCGGGACTACAATGAGCAGTTCTTC
>-|TRBV20-1|15|TRBJ2-7|many
CSAREGSPYSYEQYF
TGCAGTGCTAGAGAGGGGTCCCCTTACTCCTACGAGCAGTACTTC
>TRBD1|TRBV3-1|16|TRBJ2-6|few
CAVADRGHSGANVLTF
TGTGCCGTAGCTGACAGGGGACACTCTGGGGCCAACGTCCTGACTTTC
>-|TRBV10-3|14|TRBJ2-1|few
CAISESEFHPEQFF
TGTGCCATCAGTGAGTCAGAGTTTCATCCTGAGCAGTTCTTC
>-|TRBV6-1|13|TRBJ1-1|-
CASATVMNTEAFF
TGTGCCAGCGCAACAGTTATGAACACTGAAGCTTTCTTT
>-|TRBV7-9|18|TRBJ1-2|few
CASSPLMTISLPLYGYTF
TGTGCCAGCAGCCCATTAATGACGATAAGCCTCCCTCTCTATGGCTACACCTTC
>TRBD2|TRBV25-1|16|TRBJ2-1|few
CASRPIAGGPDNEQFF
TGTGCCAGCAGGCCTATAGCGGGAGGTCCTGATAATGAGCAGTTCTTC
>-|TRBV7-9|16|TRBJ2-3|-
CASSPRGGDPQKTQYF
TGTGCCAGCAGCCCCCGGGGCGGGGACCCGCAGAAAACGCAGTATTTT
>-|TRBV20-1|14|TRBJ2-5|-
CSATDSYLRETQYF
TGCAGTGCTACGGACAGCTACCTTAGGGAGACCCAGTACTTC
>TRBD1|TRBV29-1|14|TRBJ2-3|many
CSVAQTGGTDTQYF
TGCAGCGTTGCACAGACAGGGGGCACAGATACGCAGTATTTT
>TRBD1|TRBV10-3|17|TRBJ1-1|-
CAIKPGTGRPANTEAFF
TGTGCCATCAAACCCGGGACAGGTCGACCGGCAAACACTGAAGCTTTCTTT
>TRBD2|TRBV12-3/TRBV12-4|19|TRBJ2-5|-
CASSLPGASGGAVQETQYF
TGTGCCAGCAGTTTACCTGGGGCTAGCGGGGGGGCAGTTCAAGAGACCCAGTACTTC
>-|TRBV5-6|15|TRBJ1-4|-
CASSSRSGRAEKLFF
TGTGCCAGCAGTAGCCGTTCCGGCAGGGCTGAAAAACTGTTTTTT
>TRBD1|TRBV7-8|17|TRBJ1-2|few
CASSPGTGGLGHYGYTF
TGTGCCAGCAGCCCCGGGACAGGGGGCCTCGGTCACTATGGCTACACCTTC
>-|TRBV28|15|TRBJ2-1|few
CASSFPQNRQFEQFF
TGTGCCAGCAGTTTCCCTCAAAATAGGCAATTCGAGCAGTTCTTC
>-|TRBV28|15|TRBJ1-1|few
CASSLWRKGGNEAFF
TGTGCCAGCAGTTTATGGCGAAAGGGGGGGAATGAAGCTTTCTTT